The present T cell receptor beta chain was sequenced within a study of blood T cell repertoires in COVID-19. The data were produced by immunoSEQ multiplex PCR, yet TCRdb's version contains in-frame clones alone and is incomplete. The table includes around 86,000 clones, about 85% detected once. The sample was peripheral blood. The TCR comes from a human donor in a cohort sampled during active COVID-19.

As DNA, the CDR3 is TGCAGTGCCTACCTGAACACTGAAGCTTTCTTT. It yields the protein CSAYLNTEAFF. The chain recombines TRBV20-1 with TRBJ1-1; the D is unclear. The CDR3 sequence is 11 residues long. V was cut by 6 bases and J by 0 bases, with 5 bases left in between. Germline V gene data show CDR1 as DFQATT and CDR2 as SNEGSKA (reference sequence).